The rows below give T cell receptor beta chains drawn from one sample of a study of T cells in Graves' hyperthyroidism and ophthalmopathy. TCRdb reanalysed the multiplex PCR reads using MiXCR and keeps one entry per CDR3 protein. Among about 400,000 distinct CDR3 sequences listed, about 14% were seen once. The sample comprised blood. These receptors were collected from a man in his fifties with Graves' ophthalmopathy. Each CDR3 is given with its conserved first and last residue. A D gene is named only where the DNA matches it firmly. Clone size is not always given. Where it is, it says once, few, many or a class for expanded clones.

j_gene: TRBJ1-1; len: 12; d_gene: -; abundance: -; v_gene: TRBV2; CDR3aa: CASNNRNTEAFF; CDR3nt: TGTGCCAGCAATAACAGGAACACTGAAGCTTTCTTT
j_gene: TRBJ2-1; len: 14; d_gene: TRBD2; abundance: many; v_gene: TRBV5-1; CDR3aa: CASSPGDSGILQFF; CDR3nt: TGCGCCAGCAGCCCTGGGGATAGCGGGATTTTGCAGTTCTTC
j_gene: TRBJ2-2; len: 16; d_gene: -; abundance: few; v_gene: TRBV7-8; CDR3aa: CASSLGAGWGTGELFF; CDR3nt: TGTGCCAGCAGCTTAGGGGCGGGGTGGGGCACCGGGGAGCTGTTTTTT
j_gene: TRBJ2-7; len: 15; d_gene: -; abundance: -; v_gene: TRBV12-3/TRBV12-4; CDR3aa: CASRAGAGPLYEQYF; CDR3nt: TGTGCCAGCAGAGCTGGCGCGGGACCTCTCTACGAGCAGTACTTC
j_gene: TRBJ2-2; len: 14; d_gene: -; abundance: -; v_gene: TRBV18; CDR3aa: CASSPPRDTGELFF; CDR3nt: TGTGCCAGCTCACCGCCTCGGGACACCGGGGAGCTGTTTTTT
j_gene: TRBJ2-1; len: 15; d_gene: -; abundance: many; v_gene: TRBV9; CDR3aa: CASSVGIRPPSEQFF; CDR3nt: TGTGCCAGCAGCGTAGGTATCAGGCCTCCGAGTGAGCAGTTCTTC
j_gene: TRBJ2-7; len: 14; d_gene: -; abundance: -; v_gene: TRBV27; CDR3aa: CASSFSGTLYEQYF; CDR3nt: TGTGCCAGCAGTTTTTCAGGGACTCTTTACGAGCAGTACTTC
j_gene: TRBJ1-6; len: 14; d_gene: TRBD1; abundance: -; v_gene: TRBV20-1; CDR3aa: CSARDKGAASPLHF; CDR3nt: TGCAGTGCTAGAGATAAGGGGGCGGCTTCACCCCTCCACTTT
j_gene: TRBJ1-1; len: 13; d_gene: -; abundance: many; v_gene: TRBV28; CDR3aa: CASSFSRNTEAFF; CDR3nt: TGTGCCAGCAGTTTTAGTCGGAACACTGAAGCTTTCTTT
j_gene: TRBJ1-1; len: 15; d_gene: -; abundance: many; v_gene: TRBV29-1; CDR3aa: CSVEAAGYPGTEAFF; CDR3nt: TGCAGCGTTGAAGCGGCAGGGTACCCTGGCACTGAAGCTTTCTTT
j_gene: TRBJ1-1; len: 14; d_gene: -; abundance: many; v_gene: TRBV12-3/TRBV12-4; CDR3aa: CASSSLLANTEAFF; CDR3nt: TGTGCCAGCAGTTCCCTTCTGGCGAACACTGAAGCTTTCTTT
j_gene: TRBJ2-1; len: 14; d_gene: -; abundance: -; v_gene: TRBV10-1; CDR3aa: CASTMGDGENEQFF; CDR3nt: TGCGCCAGTACGATGGGGGACGGAGAAAATGAGCAGTTCTTC
j_gene: TRBJ2-3; len: 15; d_gene: -; abundance: -; v_gene: TRBV11-3; CDR3aa: CASSHDRETRDAQYF; CDR3nt: TGTGCCAGCAGCCACGACCGGGAGACAAGGGACGCGCAGTATTTT
j_gene: TRBJ2-3; len: 12; d_gene: -; abundance: many; v_gene: TRBV3-1; CDR3aa: CASSQRPDTQYF; CDR3nt: TGTGCCAGCAGCCAACGCCCGGATACGCAGTATTTT
j_gene: TRBJ2-7; len: 16; d_gene: TRBD2; abundance: -; v_gene: TRBV6-5; CDR3aa: CASSNQAGTSRVEQYF; CDR3nt: TGTGCCAGCAGTAACCAAGCCGGGACTAGCAGGGTCGAGCAGTACTTC
j_gene: TRBJ2-4; len: 17; d_gene: -; abundance: few; v_gene: TRBV5-1; CDR3aa: CASSPGLPFGAKNIQYF; CDR3nt: TGCGCCAGCAGCCCGGGACTCCCTTTCGGGGCCAAAAACATTCAGTACTTC
j_gene: TRBJ2-7; len: 16; d_gene: TRBD1; abundance: -; v_gene: TRBV4-1; CDR3aa: CATRRSNRDRTYEQYF; CDR3nt: TGCGCCACCCGACGATCAAACCGGGACAGGACCTACGAGCAGTACTTC
j_gene: TRBJ2-5; len: 14; d_gene: TRBD2; abundance: many; v_gene: TRBV27; CDR3aa: CASSRTSGTETQYF; CDR3nt: TGTGCCAGCAGCCGTACTAGCGGGACAGAGACCCAGTACTTC
j_gene: TRBJ1-1; len: 14; d_gene: TRBD1; abundance: -; v_gene: TRBV27; CDR3aa: CASSLWDSNTEAFF; CDR3nt: TGTGCCAGCAGTCTCTGGGACAGTAACACTGAAGCTTTCTTT
j_gene: TRBJ2-4; len: 13; d_gene: TRBD1; abundance: many; v_gene: TRBV5-1; CDR3aa: CASSLTGENIQYF; CDR3nt: TGCGCCAGCAGCCTCACAGGGGAAAACATTCAGTACTTC
j_gene: TRBJ1-1; len: 14; d_gene: TRBD1; abundance: many; v_gene: TRBV20-1; CDR3aa: CSAQRTGMNTEAFF; CDR3nt: TGCAGTGCTCAAAGGACAGGGATGAACACTGAAGCTTTCTTT
j_gene: TRBJ2-5; len: 18; d_gene: -; abundance: few; v_gene: TRBV6-7; CDR3aa: CASSPRARQARPGETQYF; CDR3nt: TGTGCCAGCAGCCCAAGGGCCCGACAGGCGCGGCCGGGAGAGACCCAGTACTTC
j_gene: TRBJ2-1; len: 16; d_gene: TRBD2; abundance: few; v_gene: TRBV5-5; CDR3aa: CASSFQPSGSYNEQFF; CDR3nt: TGTGCCAGCAGCTTCCAACCTAGCGGGAGCTACAATGAGCAGTTCTTC
j_gene: TRBJ2-7; len: 15; d_gene: -; abundance: many; v_gene: TRBV15; CDR3aa: CATSREGTGSYEQYF; CDR3nt: TGTGCCACCAGCAGAGAGGGAACTGGGTCCTACGAGCAGTACTTC
j_gene: TRBJ2-3; len: 15; d_gene: TRBD1; abundance: many; v_gene: TRBV5-1; CDR3aa: CASSRQGARTDTQYF; CDR3nt: TGCGCCAGCAGCAGACAGGGGGCGCGAACAGATACGCAGTATTTT
j_gene: TRBJ2-7; len: 13; d_gene: -; abundance: many; v_gene: TRBV14; CDR3aa: CASSQKAGSEQYF; CDR3nt: TGTGCCAGCAGCCAGAAGGCAGGGTCTGAGCAGTACTTC
j_gene: TRBJ2-3; len: 16; d_gene: -; abundance: many; v_gene: TRBV7-2; CDR3aa: CASSLEGSGGGDTQYF; CDR3nt: TGTGCCAGCAGCTTAGAGGGTAGCGGAGGGGGAGATACGCAGTATTTT
j_gene: TRBJ2-3; len: 13; d_gene: -; abundance: many; v_gene: TRBV3-1; CDR3aa: CASSQSLAPTQYF; CDR3nt: TGTGCCAGCAGCCAGTCACTAGCACCTACGCAGTATTTT
j_gene: TRBJ2-7; len: 13; d_gene: TRBD1; abundance: few; v_gene: TRBV27; CDR3aa: CARHRGFAYEQYF; CDR3nt: TGTGCCAGGCACAGGGGCTTTGCCTACGAGCAGTACTTC
j_gene: TRBJ1-5; len: 13; d_gene: -; abundance: many; v_gene: TRBV5-5; CDR3aa: CASSADRHQPQHF; CDR3nt: TGTGCCAGCAGCGCCGACAGACATCAGCCCCAGCATTTT